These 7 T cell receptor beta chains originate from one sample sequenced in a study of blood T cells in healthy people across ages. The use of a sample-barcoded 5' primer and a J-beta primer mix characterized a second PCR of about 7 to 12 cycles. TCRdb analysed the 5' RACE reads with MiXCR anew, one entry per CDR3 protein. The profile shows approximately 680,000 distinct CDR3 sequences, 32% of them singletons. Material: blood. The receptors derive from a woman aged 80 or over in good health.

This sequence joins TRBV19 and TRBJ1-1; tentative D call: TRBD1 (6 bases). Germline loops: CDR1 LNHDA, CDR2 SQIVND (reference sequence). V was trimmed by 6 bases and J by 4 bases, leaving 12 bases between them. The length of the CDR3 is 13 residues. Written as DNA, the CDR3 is TGTGCCAGTAGGACGCAGGGGACCACTGAAGCTTTCTTT. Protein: CASRTQGTTEAFF.

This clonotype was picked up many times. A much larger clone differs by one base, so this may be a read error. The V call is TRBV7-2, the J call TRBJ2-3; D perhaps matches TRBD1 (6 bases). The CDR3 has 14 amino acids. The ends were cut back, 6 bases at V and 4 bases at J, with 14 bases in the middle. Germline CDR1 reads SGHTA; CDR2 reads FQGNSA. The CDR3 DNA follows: TGTGCCAGCAGGGGTTCCGGACAGTCAGATACGCAGTATTTT. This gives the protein CASRGSGQSDTQYF.

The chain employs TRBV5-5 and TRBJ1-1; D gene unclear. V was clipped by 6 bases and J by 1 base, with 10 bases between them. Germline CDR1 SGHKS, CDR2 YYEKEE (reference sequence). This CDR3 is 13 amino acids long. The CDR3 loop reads CASTLVKNTEAFF. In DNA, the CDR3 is TGTGCCAGCACCCTTGTCAAGAACACTGAAGCTTTCTTT.

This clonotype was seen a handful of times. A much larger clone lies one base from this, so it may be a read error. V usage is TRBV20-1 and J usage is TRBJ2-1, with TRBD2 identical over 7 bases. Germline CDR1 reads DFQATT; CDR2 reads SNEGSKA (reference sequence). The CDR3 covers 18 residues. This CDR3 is CSARLGGWGESSYNERFF. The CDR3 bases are TGCAGTGCTAGATTGGGGGGGTGGGGTGAGAGCTCCTACAATGAGCGGTTCTTC.

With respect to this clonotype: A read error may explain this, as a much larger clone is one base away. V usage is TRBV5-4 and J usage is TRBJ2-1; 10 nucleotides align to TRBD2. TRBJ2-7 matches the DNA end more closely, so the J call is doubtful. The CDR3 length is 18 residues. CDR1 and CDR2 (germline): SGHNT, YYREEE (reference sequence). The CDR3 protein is CASSLGAGGLGSANEQYF. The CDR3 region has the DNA TGTGCCAGCAGCTTGGGAGCGGGGGGGCTAGGTTCCGCCAATGAGCAGTACTTC.

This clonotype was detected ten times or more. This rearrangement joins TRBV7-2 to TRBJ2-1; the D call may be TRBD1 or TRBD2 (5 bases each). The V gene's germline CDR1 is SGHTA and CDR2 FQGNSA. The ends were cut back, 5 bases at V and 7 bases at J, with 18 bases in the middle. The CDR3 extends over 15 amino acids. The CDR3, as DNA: TGTGCCAGCAGCCCCCAAACGGGGCCCTGGAATGAGCAGTTCTTC. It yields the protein CASSPQTGPWNEQFF.

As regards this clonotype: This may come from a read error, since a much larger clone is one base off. The DNA for the CDR3 is TGTGCCAGCAGCTTGGGCAATAACCATGGCTACACCTTC. It codes for CASSLGNNHGYTF. The chain carries TRBV7-3 and TRBJ1-2; unclear D gene. Germline values: CDR1 SGHTA, CDR2 FQGTGA. This CDR3 has 13 residues.